These 2 T cell receptor beta chains were sequenced from one sample in a study of T cell changes during pregnancy in multiple sclerosis. Here immunoSEQ multiplex PCR was the method, and the copy in TCRdb shows in-frame clones only, minus some. The sample includes 90,000 to 100,000 clones, almost 95% of them seen just once. The source material was peripheral blood, sampled in the third trimester of pregnancy. These receptors originate from a female donor with multiple sclerosis, enrolled in a pregnancy study.

The CDR3 bases are TGTGCCAGCAAGCCTAGCGGGAGTTCGGCCGGGGAGCTGTTTTTT. As protein: CASKPSGSSAGELFF. The V call is TRBV6-6, the J call TRBJ2-2; 10 nucleotides agree with TRBD2. This CDR3 region has 15 residues. J gave up 6 bases and V 7 bases, and 8 bases lay outside the gene matches. CDR1 is MNHNY, CDR2 SVGAGI, per germline (reference sequence).

This chain uses TRBV6-1 with TRBJ1-5; 9 nucleotides align to TRBD1. Germline trimming cut 10 bases from V and 5 bases from J; bases unmatched to any gene: 3. The germline V gene encodes CDR1 MNHNS and CDR2 SASEGT. There are 12 residues in the CDR3. CDR3 protein: CATQGADQPQHF. As DNA, the CDR3 is TGTGCCACACAGGGGGCCGATCAGCCCCAGCATTTT.